The clone carrying this T cell receptor (beta chain) was recorded at least ten times. These data come from a study of T cell repertoires in cytomegalovirus infection. Study at large: Based on public TCR beta signatures, there were indications of CMV infection and of a matching HLA type.

This CDR3 has 16 residues. Germline V lookup: CDR1 SGHAT, CDR2 FQNNGV. Between the trimmed V and J ends, which lost 4 bases and 1 base, there was a span of 16 bases. TCRdb reprocessed the reads with MiXCR, giving one entry per CDR3 protein. This sample has fewer than 300,000 distinct CDR3 sequences, with roughly 23% found just once. This receptor was obtained from a human donor in good health (CMV status not recorded). Some clones in this sample may be carry-over from other donors' samples. Source material: PBMCs. The V call is TRBV11-2, the J call TRBJ1-1; weak D call: TRBD1 (5 bases). CDR3 in DNA: TGTGCCAGCAGCTCGCCCCACAGGACTTCGAACACTGAAGCTTTCTTT. Protein product: CASSSPHRTSNTEAFF.